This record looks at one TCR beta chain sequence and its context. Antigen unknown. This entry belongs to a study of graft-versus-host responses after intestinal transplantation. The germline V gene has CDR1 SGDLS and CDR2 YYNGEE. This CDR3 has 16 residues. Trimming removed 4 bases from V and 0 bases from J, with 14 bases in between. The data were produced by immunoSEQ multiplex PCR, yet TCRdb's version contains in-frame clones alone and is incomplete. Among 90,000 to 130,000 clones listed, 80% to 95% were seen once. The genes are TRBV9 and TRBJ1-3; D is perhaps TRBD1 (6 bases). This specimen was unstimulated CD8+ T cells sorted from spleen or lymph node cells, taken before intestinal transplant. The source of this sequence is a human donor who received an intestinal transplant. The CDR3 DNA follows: TGTGCCAGCAGCCCCTTGGGGGGCCTCTCTGGAAACACCATATATTTT. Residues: CASSPLGGLSGNTIYF.